The sequence of this T cell receptor beta chain was determined in a study of cytomegalovirus exposure and HLA in healthy donors. Study results and limitations: Both high specificity and high sensitivity reportedly marked the classifier's diagnosis of cytomegalovirus status. The study found most TCR sequences rare, yet found some public TCRs in many donors.

Some clones are missing from TCRdb's copy, which holds only in-frame ones; the method was immunoSEQ multiplex PCR. The sample includes 110,000 to 150,000 clones, about 94% of them seen just once. This CDR3 spans 16 amino acids. CDR1 and CDR2 from the germline V gene are MDHEN and SYDVKM. The V and J ends lost 6 bases and 2 bases, in that order; junction bases with no gene match: 13. The validation cohort, a group of over a hundred subjects, included the donors and was separate from the roughly 620-subject first cohort. This clone has only one observation. Its antigen is not identified. Sequencing was performed on PBMCs. The chain has TRBV28 and TRBJ2-7; 7 bases match TRBD2. This TCR derives from a young man in good health and CMV-seropositive. CDR3 loop: CASRARLRGLTYEQYF. Here the CDR3 DNA reads TGTGCCAGCAGGGCGAGATTGAGGGGACTAACCTACGAGCAGTACTTC.